This T cell receptor (beta chain) was obtained from a study of post-analysis software for immune sequencing data. Study results and limitations: TRBV5-6, TRBV5-1 and TRBV20-1 were among four or five TRBV segments more frequent in patients than controls.

Details on this clonotype: The target antigen is unknown.

J gave up 11 bases and V 0 bases, and 13 bases lay outside the gene matches. This CDR3 is 16 amino acids long. CDR1 and CDR2 from the germline V gene are LGHNA and YNFKEQ. The authors incorporated unique molecular identifiers into the TCR beta cDNA libraries. TCRdb used MiXCR to reprocess the PCR reads, holding one entry per CDR3 protein. The sample carries 700,000 to 800,000 distinct CDR3 sequences, about 27% recorded once. The V and J genes are TRBV4-2 and TRBJ2-5; 9 bases agree with TRBD2. This sequence was found in a girl between 5 and 17 years old with multiple sclerosis. Material for sequencing was blood. In DNA form, the CDR3 reads TGTGCCAGCAGCCAAGATCGGCGGGGGGGCTACAATGAGCAGTACTTC. Protein: CASSQDRRGGYNEQYF.